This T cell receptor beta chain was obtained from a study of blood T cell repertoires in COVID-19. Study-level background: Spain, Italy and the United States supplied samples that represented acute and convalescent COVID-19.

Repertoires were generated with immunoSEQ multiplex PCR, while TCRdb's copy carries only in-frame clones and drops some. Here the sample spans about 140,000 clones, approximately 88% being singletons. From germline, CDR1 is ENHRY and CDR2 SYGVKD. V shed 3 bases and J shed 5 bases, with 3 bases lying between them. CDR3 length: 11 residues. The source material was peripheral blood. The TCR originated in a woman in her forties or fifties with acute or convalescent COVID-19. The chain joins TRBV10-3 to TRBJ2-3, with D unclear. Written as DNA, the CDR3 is TGTGCCATCAGTGACTTAGATACGCAGTATTTT. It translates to CAISDLDTQYF.